This T cell receptor (beta chain) was observed in a study of shared clonotypes between healthy human individuals. At the level of the study: The cohort had a couple of women and a few men, ages 18 to 49. Study-wide results and caveats: Large sequencing depth failed to make sorted-subset sequencing complete, rarefaction showed.

The CDR3 covers 14 residues. V lost 4 bases, J lost 4 bases, and 3 bases stayed unmatched. Germline loops: CDR1 LNHDA, CDR2 SQIVND (reference sequence). From CD4+ cells came CD45RA+ naive and CD45RA-negative memory subsets. Comment on this clone: What it binds is unknown.

The data were produced by immunoSEQ multiplex PCR, yet TCRdb's version contains in-frame clones alone and is incomplete. Of 1 million to 1.2 million clones in the sample, approximately 75% were seen once. The source material was memory CD4+ T cells from PBMCs. As to subset: CD45RA-negative fraction. This clonotype was obtained from a man younger than 35 in good health. Some clones in this sample may be carry-over from other donors' samples. The chain recombines TRBV19 with TRBJ2-2, with 7 positions matching TRBD1. CDR3 region: CASSRQGGTGELFF. The DNA for the CDR3 is TGTGCCAGTAGTAGACAGGGCGGCACCGGGGAGCTGTTTTTT.